This section outlines one T cell receptor beta chain sequence together with its context. This sample includes further DNA sequences coding for the same CDR3. This table comes from immunoSEQ multiplex PCR, and its TCRdb copy is limited to in-frame clones, with some not included. Of 500,000 to 550,000 clones listed, more than 75% are singletons. The data were taken from a study of shared T cell receptors in the human thymus. Germline V gives CDR1 SGDLS, CDR2 YYNGEE. The CDR3 totals 15 residues. V lost 0 bases, J lost 0 bases, and 7 bases lay in between. This same sample was also taken into another study, of human thymus T cells.

The TCR sequence derives from a boy in the first two years of life with a congenital heart defect. V usage is TRBV9 and J usage is TRBJ1-5; no clear D. The sequenced material came from thymocytes. The CDR3 region is CASSVGADSNQPQHF. DNA for the CDR3: TGTGCCAGCAGCGTAGGGGCAGATAGCAATCAGCCCCAGCATTTT.